One sample yielded the 31 T cell receptor beta chains listed below, sequenced in a study of siplizumab effects on memory and regulatory T cells (dated by TCRdb to between 2018 and 2021). Library construction relied on the immunoSEQ multiplex PCR assay. TCRdb took this table from immuneACCESS and kept in-frame rearrangements with V and J called. Such tables lack part of the clones; where checked against another copy, unresolved V genes explain under half of the gap, and the rest is unexplained. The sample includes tens of thousands of clones, with approximately 97% observed a single time. 0.025% to 0.035% of the sample comes from the top ten. The sequencing sample was made of naive CD4+ T cells sorted from blood. Reading the label with the study, this specimen's cell subset or site is: unstimulated naive T cells. The source is a human donor in good health.

The chain uses TRBV29-1 and TRBJ2-1; 7 bases agree with TRBD1. The germline CDR1 and CDR2 sequences are SQVTM and ANQGSEA. Losses at the gene ends were 2 bases for V and 4 bases for J; bases not matched to a gene: 8. CDR3 size: 15 residues. The CDR3 spells CSVESGQGVYNEQFF. In nucleotides, the CDR3 is TGCAGCGTTGAATCGGGCCAGGGGGTATACAATGAGCAGTTCTTC.

This clone was seen a single time. This rearrangement joins TRBV29-1 to TRBJ1-2; D remains unclear. Germline V lookup: CDR1 SQVTM, CDR2 ANQGSEA. The CDR3 covers 11 residues. With 7 bases removed from V and 4 bases from J, the gap between germline ends came to 10 bases. CDR3 amino acids: CSASVAYGYTF. DNA for the CDR3: TGCAGCGCGAGTGTGGCCTATGGCTACACCTTC.

This clone was observed a few times. The chain couples TRBV9 to TRBJ2-2; tentative D call: TRBD2 (6 bases). Germline CDR1 and CDR2: SGDLS and YYNGEE. Trimming cost V 0 bases and J 9 bases, with 9 bases left between them. The CDR3 runs 13 residues. CDR3 bases: TGTGCCAGCAGCGTAGAAACTAGCCGGGAGCTGTTTTTT. Protein product: CASSVETSRELFF.

This chain joins TRBV10-3 and TRBJ2-5, with 8 bases lining up with TRBD1. This CDR3 spans 14 amino acids. The germline V gene encodes CDR1 ENHRY and CDR2 SYGVKD. With V trimmed by 8 bases and J by 3 bases, 8 bases remained unmatched. DNA of the CDR3: TGTGCCATCCGGAAAGGGACAGGTGAAGAGACCCAGTACTTC. Protein product: CAIRKGTGEETQYF.

The chain links TRBV7-2 to TRBJ2-5, with D perhaps TRBD2 (7 bases). V dropped 0 bases and J dropped 5 bases, with 10 bases sitting between them. CDR1 and CDR2 from the germline V gene are SGHTA and FQGNSA. CDR3 size: 14 residues. DNA of the CDR3: TGTGCCAGCAGCTTAGCGGGGGGGCCGGAGACCCAGTACTTC. It translates to CASSLAGGPETQYF. The full variable domain, completed using reference TRBV7-2 and TRBJ2-5, is GAGVSQSPSNKVTEKGKDVELRCDPISGHTALYWYRQSLGQGLEFLIYFQGNSAPDKSGLPSDRFSAERTGGSVSTLTIQRTQQEDSAVYLCASSLAGGPETQYFGPGTRLLVL.

V usage is TRBV10-3 and J usage is TRBJ2-1; TRBD2 agrees at 7 bases. Unmatched junction bases numbered 6, after V lost 10 bases and J lost 12 bases. This CDR3 is 10 amino acids long. Germline loops: CDR1 ENHRY, CDR2 SYGVKD. The CDR3 DNA reads TGTGCCACCCGGGACTACTTGCAGTTCTTC. Translating gives CATRDYLQFF.

V gene TRBV6-5 combines with J gene TRBJ2-7; unclear D gene. Trimming cost V 5 bases and J 0 bases, with 8 bases left between them. Looked up from germline, CDR1 is MNHEY and CDR2 is SVGAGI. The CDR3 contains 13 residues. This chain's CDR3 is CASSRPSSYEQYF. CDR3 DNA: TGTGCCAGCAGTCGTCCGAGCTCCTACGAGCAGTACTTC.

The rearrangement joins TRBV6-5 to TRBJ2-7, with D hard to call. The ends were cut back, 8 bases at V and 4 bases at J, with 18 bases in the middle. The length of the CDR3 is 14 residues. Germline CDR1 MNHEY, CDR2 SVGAGI. The CDR3 coding sequence is TGTGCCAGCCGTTCGGGTCAGGCCTCGTACGAGCAGTACTTC. As protein: CASRSGQASYEQYF.

This clone has a single count. The chain has TRBV5-1 and TRBJ2-3; 12 bases map to TRBD2. V lost 3 bases, J lost 3 bases, and 5 bases stayed unmatched. The CDR3 sequence is 16 residues long. Germline V gene lookup returns CDR1 SGHRS and CDR2 YFSETQ. CDR3 in amino acids: CASSSRTSGGTDTQYF. Here the CDR3 DNA reads TGCGCCAGCAGCTCGAGAACTAGCGGGGGGACAGATACGCAGTATTTT.

The chain employs TRBV2 and TRBJ1-1; 7 nucleotides match TRBD1. V was clipped by 4 bases and J by 5 bases; unmatched bases: 4. CDR3 length equals 13 residues. The germline V gene encodes CDR1 SNHLY and CDR2 FYNNEI. In DNA, the CDR3 is TGTGCCAGCAGTGTTCAGGGGGGAACTGAAGCTTTCTTT. Protein: CASSVQGGTEAFF.

V usage is TRBV10-3 and J usage is TRBJ2-7; 7 nucleotides match TRBD1. This CDR3 contains 13 residues. Trimming at V came to 6 bases and at J to 3 bases, leaving 5 bases not matched to a gene. Looked up from germline, CDR1 is ENHRY and CDR2 is SYGVKD. The CDR3 loop is CAISWDSYYEQYF. The DNA of the CDR3 is TGTGCCATCAGCTGGGACAGCTACTACGAGCAGTACTTC.

The chain couples TRBV5-4 to TRBJ2-1, with D possibly being TRBD2 (6 bases). CDR1 is SGHNT, CDR2 YYREEE, per germline (reference sequence). Trimming cost V 3 bases and J 6 bases, with 25 bases left between them. This CDR3 has 18 amino acids. CDR3 coding DNA: TGTGCCAGCAGCTACCGACTAGGTCTGGTGGATTTTATCAATGAGCAGTTCTTC. This sequence encodes CASSYRLGLVDFINEQFF.

This chain uses TRBV5-5 with TRBJ1-1, with 9 nucleotides matching TRBD1. The CDR3 runs to 16 residues. Germline values: CDR1 SGHKS, CDR2 YYEKEE (reference sequence). Trimming cost V 3 bases and J 1 base; bases outside gene matches: 7. Here the CDR3 reads CASSSDRGTWNTEAFF. The CDR3 coding sequence is TGTGCCAGCAGCTCGGACAGGGGAACATGGAACACTGAAGCTTTCTTT.

J is TRBJ1-5 and V is TRBV11-2; D gene uncertain. Germline CDR1 is SGHAT and CDR2 is FQNNGV. This CDR3 is 15 amino acids long. Trimming cost V 5 bases and J 3 bases, with 14 bases left between them. The CDR3 DNA follows: TGTGCCAGCAGCCCCGGAGCGAACATCAATCAGCCCCAGCATTTT. The encoded protein is CASSPGANINQPQHF. The variable domain in full, completed from reference TRBV11-2 and TRBJ1-5, reads EAGVAQSPRYKIIEKRQSVAFWCNPISGHATLYWYQQILGQGPKLLIQFQNNGVVDDSQLPKDRFSAERLKGVDSTLKIQPAKLEDSAVYLCASSPGANINQPQHFGDGTRLSIL.

The chain recombines TRBV9 with TRBJ2-1, with D possibly being TRBD2 (7 bases). This CDR3 is built from 17 residues. CDR1 is SGDLS, CDR2 YYNGEE, per germline. V was clipped by 1 base and J by 6 bases, with 20 bases between them. CDR3 sequence reads: CASSVNSGGGRSNEQFF. In DNA, the CDR3 is TGTGCCAGCAGCGTAAACTCGGGCGGGGGCCGGTCCAATGAGCAGTTCTTC.

The rearrangement uses TRBV6-1 and TRBJ1-5; a weak D match, TRBD1 (5 bases). The V gene lost 1 base and the J gene lost 6 bases, with 13 bases spanning the gap. The CDR3 sequence is 15 residues long. Germline CDR1 reads MNHNS; CDR2 reads SASEGT. CDR3 in DNA: TGTGCCAGCAGTGAAGGAGATTTGGGGCGTCAGCCCCAGCATTTT. Translating gives CASSEGDLGRQPQHF.

The chain recombines TRBV19 with TRBJ2-2; 8 nucleotides agree with TRBD1. CDR1 and CDR2 from the germline V gene are LNHDA and SQIVND (reference sequence). V was clipped by 4 bases and J by 4 bases; unmatched bases: 8. The CDR3 contains 16 residues. CDR3: CASSTRTGSATGELFF. Written as DNA, the CDR3 is TGTGCCAGTAGTACCCGGACAGGGTCTGCCACCGGGGAGCTGTTTTTT. Looking up the rest from reference TRBV19 and TRBJ2-2 gives the full variable domain: DGGITQSPKYLFRKEGQNVTLSCEQNLNHDAMYWYRQDPGQGLRLIYYSQIVNDFQKGDIAEGYSVSREKKESFPLTVTSAQKNPTAFYLCASSTRTGSATGELFFGEGSRLTVL.

The V and J genes are TRBV12-5 and TRBJ1-1, with a possible D match to TRBD1 (5 bases). The CDR3 runs 14 residues. Deletions cut 5 bases from V and 2 bases from J, with 12 bases between. The V gene's germline CDR1 is LGHNT and CDR2 FRNRAP. The CDR3 is CASGPGTVNTEAFF. CDR3 sequence (DNA): TGTGCTAGTGGTCCCGGGACGGTAAACACTGAAGCTTTCTTT. Variable domain in full (rest from reference TRBV12-5 and TRBJ1-1): DARVTQTPRHKVTEMGQEVTMRCQPILGHNTVFWYRQTMMQGLELLAYFRNRAPLDDSGMPKDRFSAEMPDATLATLKIQPSEPRDSAVYFCASGPGTVNTEAFFGQGTRLTVV.

This rearrangement joins TRBV6-1 to TRBJ2-3, with 7 bases aligning to TRBD1. From germline, CDR1 is MNHNS and CDR2 SASEGT. There are 13 residues in the CDR3. V trimming: 6 bases; J trimming: 3 bases; junction bases outside the gene matches: 3. DNA for the CDR3: TGTGCCAGCAGGAAGGGGGCAACAGATACGCAGTATTTT. Its protein is CASRKGATDTQYF.

The chain recombines TRBV29-1 with TRBJ1-2, with D unresolved. Germline V CDR1 and CDR2: SQVTM, ANQGSEA. This CDR3 contains 11 residues. The CDR3 here is CSTGENYGYTF. The CDR3 DNA is TGCAGTACTGGCGAAAACTATGGCTACACCTTC.

The rearrangement joins TRBV5-1 to TRBJ2-7; maybe TRBD2 (6 bases). V was pared by 0 bases and J by 2 bases, with 12 bases between. This CDR3 has 15 amino acids. Germline CDR1 and CDR2: SGHRS and YFSETQ. The CDR3 loop is CASSLAGDIAYEQYF. In nucleotides, the CDR3 is TGCGCCAGCAGCTTGGCGGGGGATATCGCCTACGAGCAGTACTTC.

The chain has TRBV5-1 and TRBJ2-7; 7 bases line up with TRBD1. The CDR3 extends over 12 amino acids. V was clipped by 4 bases and J by 6 bases; unmatched bases: 4. Per germline, CDR1 SGHRS and CDR2 YFSETQ. The CDR3 coding sequence is TGCGCCAGCAGCGTACAGGGGTTCGAGCAGTACTTC. Protein product: CASSVQGFEQYF.

This clone was counted once. The chain combines TRBV19 with TRBJ2-1; TRBD1 agrees at 10 bases. The CDR3 is 14 residues long. In germline, CDR1 is LNHDA, CDR2 SQIVND (reference sequence). With V trimmed by 6 bases and J by 8 bases, 7 bases remained unmatched. CDR3 protein: CASRRQGARDEQFF. Written as DNA, the CDR3 is TGTGCCAGTAGGCGACAGGGGGCGAGAGATGAGCAGTTCTTC.

This chain links TRBV19 with TRBJ1-5, with D possibly matching TRBD1 (5 bases). V lost 1 base and J 0 bases, leaving 7 bases between the germline ends. The CDR3 loop spans 15 amino acids. Germline V lookup: CDR1 LNHDA, CDR2 SQIVND (reference sequence). The CDR3 is CASSIGGISNQPQHF. The CDR3 nucleotides read TGTGCCAGTAGTATAGGGGGGATTAGCAATCAGCCCCAGCATTTT.

The rearrangement joins TRBV18 to TRBJ1-1; unclear D gene. This CDR3 is built from 13 residues. CDR1 KGHSH and CDR2 LQKENI come from the germline V gene. The CDR3 region has the DNA TGTGCATCAGCCACGGGTATGAACACTGAAGCTTTCTTT. Amino acid sequence: CASATGMNTEAFF. Looking up the rest from reference TRBV18 and TRBJ1-1 gives the full variable domain: NAGVMQNPRHLVRRRGQEARLRCSPMKGHSHVYWYRQLPEEGLKFMVYLQKENIIDESGMPKERFSAEFPKEGPSILRIQQVVRGDSAAYFCASATGMNTEAFFGQGTRLTVV.

V usage is TRBV5-1 and J usage is TRBJ1-5, with a weak D call TRBD1 (5 bases). Germline-derived CDR1 and CDR2 are SGHRS and YFSETQ. This CDR3 spans 14 amino acids. V dropped 2 bases and J dropped 3 bases, with 9 bases sitting between them. CDR3 residues: CASSLTGDNQPQHF. DNA for the CDR3: TGCGCCAGCAGCTTAACAGGAGACAATCAGCCCCAGCATTTT.

CDR3 sequence: CASSYSRTGARNEQFF. Here the CDR3 DNA reads TGTGCCAGCAGTTACTCGAGGACAGGGGCTAGGAATGAGCAGTTCTTC. V gene TRBV6-6 combines with J gene TRBJ2-1, with TRBD1 matching over 9 bases. Germline V CDR1 and CDR2: MNHNY, SVGAGI (reference sequence). The CDR3 runs 16 residues. J was trimmed by 7 bases and V by 0 bases; bases with no gene match: 7.

This rearrangement joins TRBV5-1 to TRBJ2-3, with TRBD1 matching over 12 bases. With V trimmed by 4 bases and J by 6 bases, 9 bases remained unmatched. Germline V lookup: CDR1 SGHRS, CDR2 YFSETQ. The CDR3 length is 16 residues. The CDR3 DNA sequence: TGCGCCAGCAGCCGAACCGGGACAGGGGGCGTGGATACGCAGTATTTT. Encoded protein: CASSRTGTGGVDTQYF.

A single count supports this clone. The V gene is TRBV10-3, the J gene TRBJ2-7, with D possibly being TRBD1 (6 bases). The V end lost 1 base, the J end lost 0 bases, and 7 bases lay between the germline ends. This CDR3 contains 14 residues. Germline V gives CDR1 ENHRY, CDR2 SYGVKD. The DNA of the CDR3 is TGTGCCATCAGTGAGTTGGACAGCTCCTACGAGCAGTACTTC. This translates into CAISELDSSYEQYF.

The chain carries TRBV2 and TRBJ2-3, with 8 nucleotides matching TRBD2. Germline CDR1 is SNHLY and CDR2 is FYNNEI. This CDR3 contains 17 residues. V lost 6 bases, J lost 0 bases, and 11 bases stayed unmatched. CDR3 region: CASRGLETSDSTDTQYF. Here the CDR3 DNA reads TGTGCCAGCAGGGGTCTTGAGACTAGCGACAGCACAGATACGCAGTATTTT.

This chain links TRBV4-1 with TRBJ2-5; 12 bases line up with TRBD2. V trimming: 0 bases; J trimming: 5 bases; junction bases outside the gene matches: 7. In germline, CDR1 is MGHRA, CDR2 YSYEKL. The CDR3 runs 17 residues. The CDR3 DNA reads TGCGCCAGCAGCCAAGATCAGTCTAGCGGGGGGGCTGAGACCCAGTACTTC. It is translated as CASSQDQSSGGAETQYF.